The entry that follows covers one TCR beta chain sequence. Its target antigen remains unknown. No base-level quality is on record; no much larger clone is a single base apart. The germline V and J ends show losses of 2 bases and 6 bases respectively, and no gene match explains 10 bases of the junction. In the germline V gene, CDR1 corresponds to MGHDK and CDR2 to SYGVNS. Reading from cysteine to phenylalanine, the CDR3 counts 16 amino acids. Of the read, only the CDR3 DNA is kept; its 48 bases are in frame from base 1. The receptor library was made with the immunoSEQ multiplex PCR assay. TCRdb re-hosts the immuneACCESS table, in-frame sequences only. Its copies lack some clones; in the studies checked, an unresolved V gene accounts for under half of them, and the cause for the rest is not known. A total of roughly 67,000 clones appear in this sample, 95% to 98% of them only once. Over 0.15% of the sample belongs to the ten largest clones.

This record comes from a study of technical replicates of blood from a few donors (dated 2017 in TCRdb). The receptor was derived from a human donor in good health. The chain is made from TRBV25-1 and TRBJ2-7, with 10 bases matching TRBD2. Sequencing was performed on T cells isolated from PBMCs. This receptor carries the CDR3 CASSEPRGLASPEQYF. The nucleotide sequence is TGTGCCAGCAGTGAACCACGGGGACTAGCGTCCCCCGAGCAGTACTTC.